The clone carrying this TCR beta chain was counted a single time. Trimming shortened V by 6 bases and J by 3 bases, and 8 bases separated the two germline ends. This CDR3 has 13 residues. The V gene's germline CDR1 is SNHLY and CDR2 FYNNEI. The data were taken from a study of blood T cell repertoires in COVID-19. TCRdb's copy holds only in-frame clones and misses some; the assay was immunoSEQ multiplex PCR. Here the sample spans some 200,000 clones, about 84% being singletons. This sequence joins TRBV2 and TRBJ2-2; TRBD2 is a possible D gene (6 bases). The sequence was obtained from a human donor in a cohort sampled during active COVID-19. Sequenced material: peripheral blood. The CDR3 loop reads CASRGGYTGELFF. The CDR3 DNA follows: TGTGCCAGCAGAGGAGGGTACACCGGGGAGCTGTTTTTT.